The clone carrying this TCR beta chain was seen at least ten times. Antigen: not known. Axillary draining lymph nodes of breast cancer patients supplied the node samples. The sample originates from a study of breast tumors, draining lymph nodes, adjacent tissues. One entry per CDR3 protein, called by TCRdb with MiXCR from the multiplex PCR reads. Here the sample spans fewer than 140,000 distinct CDR3 sequences, roughly 33% being singletons. Points from the study as a whole: Compared with lymph nodes, tumors were less diverse; compared with nontumor tissue, more. Luminal-like breast cancer showed significantly greater tumor-nontumor repertoire similarity than basal-like breast cancer did.

CDR3 size: 15 residues. The germline V gene encodes CDR1 SEHNR and CDR2 FQNEAQ (reference sequence). Unmatched junction bases numbered 6, after V lost 5 bases and J lost 0 bases. The sequencing sample was made of axillary lymph node tissue. This chain joins TRBV7-9 and TRBJ2-5, with 7 bases matching TRBD1. The sequence derives from a female donor with breast cancer. Some clones in this sample may be carry-over from other donors' samples. The CDR3 DNA reads as TGTGCCAGCAGCACCCTACAGGGGAACCAAGAGACCCAGTACTTC. This sequence encodes CASSTLQGNQETQYF.